The 5 T cell receptor beta chains given below trace back to one sample, sequenced in a study of cytomegalovirus exposure and HLA in healthy donors. The primer mix had 60 Vbeta and 13 Jbeta primers. Only in-frame clones appear in the TCRdb table, and some are missing; sequencing was by immunoSEQ multiplex PCR. The sample lists 200,000 or so clones, 70% to 90% seen once, with approximately 2% in the top ten. Sequenced input: PBMCs. Source of these receptors: a woman younger than 35 in good health and CMV-seropositive.

The rearrangement links TRBV7-6 to TRBJ1-3; unclear D gene. CDR1 is SGHVS, CDR2 FNYEAQ, per germline. Trimming took 5 bases from V and 0 from J, leaving 14 bases between them. The CDR3 totals 16 residues. The CDR3 region is CASSPHVPSSGNTIYF. CDR3 DNA sequence: TGTGCCAGCAGCCCCCATGTCCCCAGCTCTGGAAACACCATATATTTT.

This clone was seen once. The chain carries TRBV29-1 and TRBJ1-6; 9 nucleotides match TRBD1. Trimming at V came to 4 bases and at J to 8 bases, leaving 0 bases not matched to a gene. Looked up from germline, CDR1 is SQVTM and CDR2 is ANQGSEA. CDR3 length: 12 residues. Here the CDR3 reads CSVGDRDSPLHF. The CDR3 region has the DNA TGCAGCGTTGGGGACAGGGATTCACCCCTCCACTTT. The whole variable domain, filled in from reference TRBV29-1 and TRBJ1-6, reads SAVISQKPSRDICQRGTSLTIQCQVDSQVTMMFWYRQQPGQSLTLIATANQGSEATYESGFVIDKFPISRPNLTFSTLTVSNMSPEDSSIYLCSVGDRDSPLHFGNGTRLTVT.

The J gene is TRBJ1-1, the V gene TRBV6-5, with 9 bases identical to TRBD1. The CDR3 extends over 14 amino acids. Germline CDR1 and CDR2: MNHEY and SVGAGI. The ends lost 6 bases at V and 0 bases at J; junction bases unmatched: 2. CDR3 nucleotides: TGTGCCAGCAGGAGGACAGGGGTGAACACTGAAGCTTTCTTT. Its protein product is CASRRTGVNTEAFF.

The CDR3 reads CSVDWGGNTGELFF. CDR3 in DNA: TGCAGCGTTGACTGGGGGGGCAACACCGGGGAGCTGTTTTTT. The gene calls are TRBV29-1 and TRBJ2-2; D is possibly TRBD2 (7 bases). The CDR3 is made up of 14 amino acids. V lost 3 bases, J lost 2 bases, and 10 bases lay in between. Germline-derived CDR1 and CDR2 are SQVTM and ANQGSEA.

This clone was seen a handful of times. In DNA, the CDR3 is TGTGCCAGCAGGTACAGGGGGCGCGGGACCGGGGAGCTGTTTTTT. It yields the protein CASRYRGRGTGELFF. This chain links TRBV5-4 with TRBJ2-2; TRBD1 matches 9 bases. Germline V lookup: CDR1 SGHNT, CDR2 YYREEE (reference sequence). V lost 5 bases to trimming and J lost 5 bases; unmatched junction nucleotides: 7. CDR3 length: 15 residues.